The rows below give T cell receptor beta chains drawn from one sample of a study of blood T cell repertoires in COVID-19. Measured with immunoSEQ multiplex PCR; TCRdb has only the in-frame clones, and not every one. The table has 65,000 to 100,000 clones, 80% to 90% seen once. Source material: peripheral blood. The receptors derive from a man aged 50-59 years with acute or convalescent COVID-19. CDR3s include the opening cysteine and the closing phenylalanine or tryptophan. A D gene is named only where the DNA matches it firmly. Size tells how often a clone was seen (once, few, many) or the class of an expanded clone, and some rows leave it out.

clone size | J gene | D gene | V gene | CDR3 DNA | CDR3 protein
. | TRBJ1-2 | . | TRBV2 | TGTGCCAGCAGGATAGGGACTCCATCCCATGGCTACACCTTC | CASRIGTPSHGYTF
. | TRBJ2-2 | TRBD2 | TRBV24-1 | TGTGCCACCAGTGATGCGACTAGCGGGGCCACCGGGGAGCTGTTTTTT | CATSDATSGATGELFF
. | TRBJ1-1 | . | TRBV7-9 | TGTGCCAGCAGCTTGGGGCAGGGCACTGAAGCTTTCTTT | CASSLGQGTEAFF
. | TRBJ1-4 | . | TRBV5-6 | TGTGCCAGCAGCTTGGGGCAGTTAAATGAAAAACTGTTTTTT | CASSLGQLNEKLFF
. | TRBJ1-1 | TRBD1 | TRBV6-1 | TGTGCCAGCAGTGAAATGGGACAGACGGGGGCCACTGAAGCTTTCTTT | CASSEMGQTGATEAFF
. | TRBJ1-6 | . | TRBV5-1 | TGCGCCAGCAGCTTGATGGGGGCATCAAATAATTCACCCCTCCACTTT | CASSLMGASNNSPLHF
. | TRBJ2-2 | TRBD2 | TRBV6-5 | TGTGCCAGCAGCCGAGCGGGGGGGCAGGCCGGGGAGCTGTTTTTT | CASSRAGGQAGELFF
. | TRBJ2-3 | TRBD1 | TRBV27 | TGTGCCAGCAGTTTGGGCGCGGGACAGGGAGATACGCAGTATTTT | CASSLGAGQGDTQYF
. | TRBJ1-2 | TRBD1 | TRBV10-3 | TGTGCCATCAGTGAGGCACAGGACAGGGGATCCTATGGCTACACCTTC | CAISEAQDRGSYGYTF
. | TRBJ1-2 | . | TRBV5-5 | TGTGCCAGCAGCCGGGATCCTTCGGTTTATGGCTACACCTTC | CASSRDPSVYGYTF
. | TRBJ2-5 | . | TRBV4-1 | TGCGCCAGCAGCCAAGTGCCGGGGGGCACGTACCAAGAGACCCAGTACTTC | CASSQVPGGTYQETQYF
. | TRBJ1-5 | . | TRBV19 | TGTGCCAGTAGTATAGATGACAGTAGCAATCAGCCCCAGCATTTT | CASSIDDSSNQPQHF
. | TRBJ1-1 | TRBD1 | TRBV19 | TGTGCCAGTAGTATAGCGGCAGGGGGAATTAACGCTGAAGCTTTCTTT | CASSIAAGGINAEAFF
. | TRBJ2-5 | . | TRBV24-1 | TGTGCCACCAGTGACTCAGGCAGCCCGGGGGCCCAGTACTTC | CATSDSGSPGAQYF
. | TRBJ1-5 | . | TRBV21-1 | TGTGCCAGCAGCAAAGAGGAGGCAAGGCAGCCCCAGCATTTT | CASSKEEARQPQHF
. | TRBJ1-2 | . | TRBV6-5 | TGTGCCAGCAGTTACTCGACGCAGGGGTCTGGCTACACCTTC | CASSYSTQGSGYTF
. | TRBJ1-6 | TRBD1 | TRBV6-5 | TGTGCCAGCAGTAACAGGGGGCACAATTCACCCCTCCACTTT | CASSNRGHNSPLHF
. | TRBJ2-3 | . | TRBV5-1 | TGCGCCAGCAGCACCTCAGGGAAAGGGGATACGCAGTATTTT | CASSTSGKGDTQYF
. | TRBJ2-2 | . | TRBV30 | TGTGCCTGGGAACAGAACACCGGGGAGCTGTTTTTT | CAWEQNTGELFF
. | TRBJ1-6 | TRBD1 | TRBV30 | TGTGCCTGGAGTCCTAACCCTGACAGGGTGCATTCACCCCTCCACTTT | CAWSPNPDRVHSPLHF
. | TRBJ2-3 | . | TRBV12-3/TRBV12-4 | TGTGCCAGCAGTTTGCGGAACCTAGATACGCAGTATTTT | CASSLRNLDTQYF
. | TRBJ1-2 | . | TRBV5-6 | TGTGCCTTCAACGACCAGGGGAAGGGGAACTATGGCTACACCTTC | CAFNDQGKGNYGYTF
. | TRBJ1-4 | . | TRBV6-5 | TGTGCCAGCAGTTACTTGGCAAGTGAAAAACTGTTTTTT | CASSYLASEKLFF
. | TRBJ1-2 | . | TRBV3-1/TRBV3-2 | TGTGCCAGCAGCCAGCTTACGAGGGTTTATGATGGCTACACCTTC | CASSQLTRVYDGYTF
once | TRBJ1-2 | . | TRBV7-9 | TGTGCCAGCAGCTTAGGTCCGGGTGGCTACACCTTC | CASSLGPGGYTF
. | TRBJ1-2 | TRBD1 | TRBV12-3/TRBV12-4 | TGTGCCAGCAGTTTATCAGGGGGCGAAGGCTACACCTTC | CASSLSGGEGYTF
. | TRBJ1-1 | TRBD1 | TRBV29-1 | TGCAGCGTTAAGGACAGGCTGAACACTGAAGCTTTCTTT | CSVKDRLNTEAFF